This TCR beta chain was sequenced during a study of patients and donors after allogeneic stem cell transplantation. Using its own MiXCR run on the RT-PCR reads, TCRdb lists one record per CDR3 protein. This sample yields approximately 220,000 distinct CDR3 sequences, of which around two fifths are seen a single time; roughly 11% belongs to the top ten. From germline, CDR1 is SEHNR and CDR2 FQNEAQ (reference sequence). The CDR3 is 14 amino acids. V lost 2 bases and J lost 0, with 5 bases in between. This TCR was sampled from a human donor who was either an allogeneic HSCT recipient or a stem cell or donor lymphocyte infusion donor (not recorded which). It is not recorded whose cells these are; they may come from a transplant donor. V gene TRBV7-9 combines with J gene TRBJ1-3; D gene unclear. Sequenced material: blood, either unsorted or a sorted T cell fraction (not recorded which). CDR3 sequence: CASSLQTSGNTIYF. The CDR3 nucleotides read TGTGCCAGCAGCTTACAGACCTCTGGAAACACCATATATTTT.